Listed here are 3 T cell receptor beta chains from one sample, sequenced in a study of cytomegalovirus exposure and HLA in healthy donors. The study ran its PCR with 60 Vbeta and 13 Jbeta primers. Profiling relied on immunoSEQ multiplex PCR, and the TCRdb table lists in-frame clones only, not all of them. The data contain under 75,000 clones, roughly 88% of them singletons. Source material: PBMCs. The receptor set was obtained from a woman aged 25 to 39 in good health and CMV-seronegative.

This chain connects TRBV2 to TRBJ2-5; a possible D gene is TRBD2 (6 bases). This CDR3 region has 12 residues. Germline V CDR1 and CDR2: SNHLY, FYNNEI. Trimming left V 3 bases short and J 5 bases short, with 7 bases between. The CDR3 region has the DNA TGTGCCAGCAGTGACCGGGGGGAGACCCAGTACTTC. Encoded protein: CASSDRGETQYF. The full variable domain, its missing parts supplied by reference TRBV2 and TRBJ2-5, is EPEVTQTPSHQVTQMGQEVILRCVPISNHLYFYWYRQILGQKVEFLVSFYNNEISEKSEIFDDQFSVERPDGSNFTLKIRSTKLEDSAMYFCASSDRGETQYFGPGTRLLVL.

The V and J genes are TRBV7-3 and TRBJ2-1; D perhaps matches TRBD2 (5 bases). The germline gives CDR1 SGHTA, CDR2 FQGTGA. V gave up 2 bases and J gave up 0 bases, with 8 bases separating them. This CDR3 spans 15 amino acids. The CDR3 region is CASSLGSPSYNEQFF. For the CDR3, the DNA is TGTGCCAGCAGCTTAGGGAGCCCCTCCTACAATGAGCAGTTCTTC.

The chain joins TRBV6-1 to TRBJ1-6; D is possibly TRBD1 (5 bases). Trimming left V 3 bases short and J 9 bases short, with 6 bases between. This CDR3 has 12 residues. The germline V gene has CDR1 MNHNS and CDR2 SASEGT. The CDR3 nucleotides are TGTGCCAGCAGTGACGGGGGTTCACCCCTCCACTTT. This codes for CASSDGGSPLHF.